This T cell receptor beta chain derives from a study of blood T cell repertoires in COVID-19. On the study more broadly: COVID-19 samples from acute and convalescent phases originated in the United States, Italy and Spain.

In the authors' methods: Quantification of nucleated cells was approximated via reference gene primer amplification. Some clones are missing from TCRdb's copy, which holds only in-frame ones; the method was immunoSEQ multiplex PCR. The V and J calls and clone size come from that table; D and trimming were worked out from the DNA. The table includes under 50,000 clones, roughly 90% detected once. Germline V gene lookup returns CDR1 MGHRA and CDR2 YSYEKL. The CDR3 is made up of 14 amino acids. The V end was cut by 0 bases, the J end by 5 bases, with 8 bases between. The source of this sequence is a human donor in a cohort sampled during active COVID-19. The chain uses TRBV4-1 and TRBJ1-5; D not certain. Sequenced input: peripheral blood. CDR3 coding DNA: TGCGCCAGCAGCCAAGATGCCAGTGATCAGCCCCAGCATTTT. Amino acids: CASSQDASDQPQHF.